Listed below are T cell receptor beta chains from one sample, sequenced in a study of identical twins. TCRdb analysed the 5' RACE reads with MiXCR anew, one entry per CDR3 protein. Among approximately 700,000 distinct CDR3 sequences listed, 18% were seen once. These data also featured in a second study, about T cells expressing NK-cell markers.

The material sequenced was PBMCs. The receptors were sampled from a woman aged 18-35 years in good health. Both conserved end residues are part of each CDR3. A D gene is named only where the DNA matches it firmly. Clone size is given for some rows only: seen once, a few or many times, or a class if the clone is expanded.

>TRBV12-3/TRBV12-4|NA|TRBJ2-5|NA
CASSFRDPQETQYF
TGTGCCAGCAGTTTCCGGGACCCTCAAGAGACCCAGTACTTC
>TRBV6-2/TRBV6-3|NA|TRBJ1-2|NA
CASSFIQGSNYGYTF
TGTGCCAGCAGTTTCATCCAGGGGAGTAACTATGGCTACACCTTC
>TRBV6-2/TRBV6-3|NA|TRBJ2-7|NA
CASSYGIYEQYF
TGTGCCAGCAGTTATGGGATCTACGAGCAGTACTTC
>TRBV6-1|NA|TRBJ2-7|NA
CASSVRATNSYEQYF
TGTGCCAGCAGTGTTAGAGCTACCAACTCCTACGAGCAGTACTTC
>TRBV28|NA|TRBJ2-5|NA
CASSGFATVPTEETQYF
TGTGCCAGCAGTGGGTTTGCCACCGTACCTACTGAAGAGACCCAGTACTTC
>TRBV12-3/TRBV12-4|few|TRBJ2-3|NA
CASSFGFPQGTQYF
TGTGCCAGCAGTTTTGGTTTTCCACAGGGTACGCAGTATTTT
>TRBV5-6|NA|TRBJ2-1|TRBD2
CASGFPGLAGRWGFF
TGTGCCAGCGGGTTCCCGGGACTAGCGGGCCGGTGGGGGTTCTTC
>TRBV20-1|NA|TRBJ2-3|NA
CSARDIGAQYF
TGCAGTGCTAGAGATATCGGCGCGCAGTATTTT
>TRBV5-1|NA|TRBJ2-2|TRBD1
CASSADRGYTGELFF
TGCGCCAGCAGCGCTGACAGGGGCTACACCGGGGAGCTGTTTTTT
>TRBV10-3|few|TRBJ1-5|TRBD1
CAISPGQGSNQPQHF
TGTGCCATCAGCCCCGGACAGGGTAGCAATCAGCCCCAGCATTTT
>TRBV6-2/TRBV6-3|few|TRBJ2-5|TRBD2
CASRGTSGVQTQYF
TGTGCCAGCAGAGGGACTAGCGGTGTACAGACCCAGTACTTC
>TRBV7-2|few|TRBJ2-3|NA
CASREGLVNTQYF
TGTGCCAGCAGAGAGGGACTTGTGAATACGCAGTATTTT
>TRBV5-1|few|TRBJ1-2|NA
CASSLDGGEGGYTF
TGCGCCAGCAGCTTGGACGGAGGCGAGGGAGGCTACACCTTC
>TRBV7-8|NA|TRBJ2-5|NA
CASSSNQGETQYF
TGTGCCAGCAGTTCCAACCAGGGAGAGACCCAGTACTTC
>TRBV20-1|NA|TRBJ1-5|NA
CSARAQTDGSNQPQHF
TGCAGTGCTAGGGCCCAGACCGATGGGAGCAATCAGCCCCAGCATTTT
>TRBV4-2|once|TRBJ1-1|NA
CASSQELPGRTEAFF
TGTGCCAGCAGCCAAGAATTGCCCGGACGAACTGAAGCTTTCTTT
>TRBV28|many|TRBJ1-2|NA
CASSLYSGSGNGYTF
TGTGCCAGCAGTTTATACTCAGGGTCGGGAAATGGCTACACCTTC
>TRBV4-3|NA|TRBJ1-5|TRBD1
CASSTDRDQPQHF
TGCGCCAGCAGCACTGACAGGGACCAGCCCCAGCATTTT
>TRBV5-1|many|TRBJ2-2|TRBD1
CASSWDRLTGELFF
TGCGCCAGCAGCTGGGACAGATTAACCGGGGAGCTGTTTTTT
>TRBV7-3|NA|TRBJ2-3|TRBD2
CASSSTSGANTQYF
TGTGCCAGCAGCTCCACTAGCGGGGCAAATACGCAGTATTTT
>TRBV10-3|NA|TRBJ2-5|TRBD2
CATGRGRASETQYF
TGTGCCACCGGACGCGGGAGGGCCTCGGAGACCCAGTACTTC
>TRBV5-5|few|TRBJ1-1|NA
CASSSQGREAFF
TGTGCCAGCAGCTCGCAGGGACGAGAAGCTTTCTTT
>TRBV20-1|NA|TRBJ1-1|NA
CSAPDPGYKLGAEAFF
TGCAGTGCCCCAGATCCAGGGTATAAATTAGGCGCTGAAGCTTTCTTT
>TRBV10-2|few|TRBJ2-3|NA
CASGVADTQYF
TGCGCCAGCGGAGTGGCAGATACGCAGTATTTT
>TRBV20-1|NA|TRBJ2-6|NA
CSARDPDSGANVLTF
TGCAGTGCTAGAGATCCGGACTCTGGGGCCAACGTCCTGACTTTC
>TRBV7-2|few|TRBJ1-5|NA
CASSFSGDQPQHF
TGTGCCAGCAGCTTTTCAGGGGATCAGCCCCAGCATTTT
>TRBV7-9|NA|TRBJ2-7|NA
CASSLVVGPNEQYF
TGTGCCAGCAGCTTAGTTGTGGGGCCGAACGAGCAGTACTTC
>TRBV12-3/TRBV12-4|NA|TRBJ2-3|NA
CASSTPVGPTDTQYF
TGTGCCAGCAGTACGCCTGTGGGACCCACAGATACGCAGTATTTT
>TRBV27|many|TRBJ2-7|NA
CASKSSGAWEQYF
TGTGCCAGCAAAAGTTCAGGGGCATGGGAGCAGTACTTC
>TRBV7-2|few|TRBJ2-7|NA
CASSLLASSTYEQYF
TGTGCCAGCAGCTTACTAGCTAGCAGCACCTACGAGCAGTACTTC
>TRBV20-1|NA|TRBJ2-7|NA
CSAGTVSYEQYF
TGCAGTGCTGGCACGGTCTCCTACGAGCAGTACTTC
>TRBV20-1|NA|TRBJ2-7|NA
CSAGVDGGRVSYEQYF
TGCAGTGCTGGGGTCGATGGTGGTCGGGTCTCCTACGAGCAGTACTTC
>TRBV7-8|few|TRBJ2-1|TRBD2
CASSPGLAGGGPYNEQFF
TGTGCCAGCAGCCCGGGACTAGCGGGGGGGGGACCATACAATGAGCAGTTCTTC
>TRBV20-1|NA|TRBJ2-1|NA
CSARVTSSPYNEQFF
TGCAGTGCTAGAGTTACTAGCAGCCCCTACAATGAGCAGTTCTTC
>TRBV12-3/TRBV12-4|many|TRBJ2-7|NA
CASRRGSSYEQYF
TGTGCCAGCAGGCGAGGCTCCTCCTACGAGCAGTACTTC
>TRBV20-1|few|TRBJ2-4|NA
CSARAPGVAKNIQYF
TGCAGTGCTAGGGCACCGGGAGTAGCCAAAAACATTCAGTACTTC
>TRBV10-3|many|TRBJ1-2|NA
CAISEKGGYGYTF
TGTGCCATCAGTGAGAAAGGGGGCTATGGCTACACCTTC
>TRBV15|NA|TRBJ2-7|TRBD2
CATSRRAGAYEQYF
TGTGCCACCAGCAGAAGAGCGGGAGCCTACGAGCAGTACTTC
>TRBV20-1|NA|TRBJ1-1|TRBD1
CSATLNRGRTEAFF
TGCAGTGCTACCCTTAACAGGGGGCGCACTGAAGCTTTCTTT
>TRBV9|NA|TRBJ1-1|NA
CASSGHKNTEAFF
TGTGCCAGCAGCGGACACAAGAACACTGAAGCTTTCTTT
>TRBV12-3/TRBV12-4|many|TRBJ2-7|TRBD2
CASSAGLAGGYEQYF
TGTGCCAGCAGCGCAGGACTAGCGGGGGGGTACGAGCAGTACTTC
>TRBV29-1|NA|TRBJ2-5|NA
CSVEEDLGTQYF
TGCAGCGTTGAAGAAGATTTGGGGACCCAGTACTTC
>TRBV14|NA|TRBJ2-1|TRBD1
CASSRDRGTPPFF
TGTGCCAGCAGCCGGGACAGGGGCACCCCTCCGTTCTTC
>TRBV6-5|few|TRBJ2-7|NA
CASSYRGGSTLDEQYF
TGTGCCAGCAGTTACCGTGGGGGTTCGACCCTTGACGAGCAGTACTTC
>TRBV12-3/TRBV12-4|NA|TRBJ1-1|NA
CASSLRQAEAFF
TGTGCCAGCAGTTTGAGACAGGCTGAAGCTTTCTTT
>TRBV15|many|TRBJ2-5|TRBD1
CATSGEQGATKTQYF
TGTGCCACCAGCGGCGAACAGGGGGCGACTAAGACCCAGTACTTC
>TRBV6-1|NA|TRBJ1-4|TRBD1
CASSRPGTGTEKLFF
TGTGCCAGCAGTCGTCCCGGGACAGGGACCGAAAAACTGTTTTTT
>TRBV9|few|TRBJ2-7|NA
CASSPKRGGYEQYF
TGTGCCAGCAGCCCCAAGAGGGGCGGCTACGAGCAGTACTTC
>TRBV14|NA|TRBJ1-4|NA
CASSQSGEGEKLFF
TGTGCCAGCAGCCAATCCGGGGAAGGTGAAAAACTGTTTTTT
>TRBV6-1|NA|TRBJ2-7|NA
CVSHRDPSSYEQYF
TGTGTTTCCCACCGTGACCCGAGCTCCTACGAGCAGTACTTC
>TRBV5-1|many|TRBJ1-1|NA
CASSLQGGSEAFF
TGCGCCAGCAGCTTGCAAGGAGGGAGCGAAGCTTTCTTT
>TRBV2|NA|TRBJ2-7|TRBD1
CASSPYAGQGPYEQYF
TGTGCCAGCAGTCCCTACGCCGGACAGGGGCCCTACGAGCAGTACTTC